The 2 T cell receptor beta chains given below trace back to one sample, sequenced in a study of shared clonotypes between healthy human individuals. Repertoires were generated with immunoSEQ multiplex PCR, while TCRdb's copy carries only in-frame clones and drops some. The table lists over a million clones, around four fifths of them singletons. Sequencing used memory CD4+ T cells sorted from blood. Subset here: CD45RA-negative fraction. The receptors originated from a man younger than 35 in good health.

The rearrangement joins TRBV19 to TRBJ1-4, with a weak D call TRBD1 (5 bases). CDR3 size: 14 residues. Germline CDR1 and CDR2: LNHDA and SQIVND (reference sequence). V lost 5 bases and J lost 5, with 12 bases in between. CDR3 coding DNA: TGTGCCAGTAGTTCGGGACGGCCAAATGAAAAACTGTTTTTT. Encoded protein: CASSSGRPNEKLFF.

This clone was seen more than once but under ten times. The gene calls are TRBV6-1 and TRBJ1-6; the match to TRBD1 covers 9 bases. Per the germline V gene, CDR1 is MNHNS and CDR2 is SASEGT. This CDR3 has 12 residues. V lost 11 bases to trimming and J lost 10 bases; unmatched junction nucleotides: 6. CDR3: CAGRTGDSPLHF. The CDR3 DNA reads as TGTGCCGGTCGGACAGGGGACTCACCCCTCCACTTT.